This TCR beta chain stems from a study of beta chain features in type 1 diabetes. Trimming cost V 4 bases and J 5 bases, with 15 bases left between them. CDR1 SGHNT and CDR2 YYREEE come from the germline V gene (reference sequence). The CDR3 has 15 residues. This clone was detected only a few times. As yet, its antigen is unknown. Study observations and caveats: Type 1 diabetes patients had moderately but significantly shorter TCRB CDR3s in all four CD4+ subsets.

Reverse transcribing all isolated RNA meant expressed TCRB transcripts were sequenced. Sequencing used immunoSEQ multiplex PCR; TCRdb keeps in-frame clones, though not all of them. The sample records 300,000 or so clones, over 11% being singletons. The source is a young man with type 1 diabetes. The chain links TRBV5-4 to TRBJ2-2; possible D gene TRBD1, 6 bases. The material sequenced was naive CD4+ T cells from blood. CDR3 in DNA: TGTGCCAGCAGCACGACAGGAGCTGGAACCGGGGAGCTGTTTTTT. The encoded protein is CASSTTGAGTGELFF.